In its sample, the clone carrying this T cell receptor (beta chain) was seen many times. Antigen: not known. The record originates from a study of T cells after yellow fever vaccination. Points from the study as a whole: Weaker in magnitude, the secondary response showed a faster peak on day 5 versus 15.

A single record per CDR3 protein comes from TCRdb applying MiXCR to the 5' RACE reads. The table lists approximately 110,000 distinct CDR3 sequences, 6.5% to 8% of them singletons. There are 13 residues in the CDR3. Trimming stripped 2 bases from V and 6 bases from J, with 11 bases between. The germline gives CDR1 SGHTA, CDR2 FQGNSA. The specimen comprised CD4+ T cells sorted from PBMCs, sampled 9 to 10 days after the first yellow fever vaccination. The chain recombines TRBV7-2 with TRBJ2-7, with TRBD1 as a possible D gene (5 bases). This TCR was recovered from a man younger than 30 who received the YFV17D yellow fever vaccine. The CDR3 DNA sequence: TGTGCCAGCAGCTTACGCAGTAGGGGCGAGCAGTACTTC. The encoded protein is CASSLRSRGEQYF.